Listed below are T cell receptor beta chains from one sample, sequenced in a study of blood T cell repertoires in COVID-19. Sequencing used immunoSEQ multiplex PCR; TCRdb keeps in-frame clones, though not all of them. The repertoire consists of 220,000 or so clones, with 86% occurring once and the leading ten covering roughly a tenth. Sequenced sample: peripheral blood. The receptors originated from a woman in her fifties or sixties with COVID-19, enrolled during active disease. The CDR3 runs from the conserved cysteine through the conserved F or W. A D gene is named only where the DNA matches it firmly. Some rows have no size entry. The others give once, few or many, or a class for an expanded clone.

TRBJ2-1	TRBD2	TRBV5-1	.	TGCGCCAGTGCTGCGGGGGGTTATTACAATGAGCAGTTCTTC	CASAAGGYYNEQFF
TRBJ1-1	.	TRBV5-1	once	TGCGCCAGCAGCCATGATCCGGGACAGAACACTGAAGCTTTCTTT	CASSHDPGQNTEAFF
TRBJ1-3	.	TRBV18	few	TGTGCCAGCTCCCCGGGAGTGGGAAACACCATATATTTT	CASSPGVGNTIYF
TRBJ1-2	.	TRBV5-5	.	TGTGCCAGCGATCAGGGGTACGACTATGGCTACACCTTC	CASDQGYDYGYTF
TRBJ2-7	TRBD2	TRBV11-3	.	TGTGCCACGGGGGTAGCGGGCCCCTACGAGCAGTACTTC	CATGVAGPYEQYF
TRBJ1-6	TRBD1	TRBV10-3	.	TGTGCCATCAGTGAGTGGGACAGCAATTCACCCCTCCACTTT	CAISEWDSNSPLHF
TRBJ2-3	TRBD2	TRBV24-1	.	TGTGCCACCAGCACTAGCGGAGATACGCAGTATTTT	CATSTSGDTQYF
TRBJ2-1	.	TRBV19	once	TGTGCCAGTAGTAGTGTGCCGGACAGCTGGGATGAGCAGTTCTTC	CASSSVPDSWDEQFF
TRBJ1-2	.	TRBV7-2	.	TGTGCCAGCAGCCCTAGGGGGGGCCACTATGGCTACACCTTC	CASSPRGGHYGYTF
TRBJ2-2	.	TRBV3-1/TRBV3-2	.	TGTGCCAGCAGCCCAGGGGGACTTCTAAACACCGGGGAGCTGTTTTTT	CASSPGGLLNTGELFF
TRBJ2-5	.	TRBV11-2	once	TGTGCCAGCAGCCCCCCTGGGCGGGGTGGGGAGACCCAGTACTTC	CASSPPGRGGETQYF
TRBJ1-2	.	TRBV2	.	TGTGCCAGCAGCCCAGGGGCCCTAACCTATGGCTACACCTTC	CASSPGALTYGYTF
TRBJ1-5	.	TRBV4-1	.	TGCGCCAGCAGCCAGAACAGGGATAGCAATCAGCCCCAGCATTTT	CASSQNRDSNQPQHF
TRBJ2-3	TRBD2	TRBV19	.	TGTGCCAGACTATTTGGACTAGCCGCCGATACGCAGTATTTT	CARLFGLAADTQYF
TRBJ1-6	TRBD1	TRBV3-1/TRBV3-2	once	TGTGCCAGCAGCCGGGACAGCGTACCAACGCCGGAATCACCCCTCCACTTT	CASSRDSVPTPESPLHF
TRBJ2-7	TRBD1	TRBV28	once	TGTGCCAGCAGTCCATCCCTACCGGGACAGTACAACGAGCAGTACTTC	CASSPSLPGQYNEQYF
TRBJ2-3	TRBD1	TRBV13	.	TGTGCCAGCAGTCAACGACAGGGGGCAGATACGCAGTATTTT	CASSQRQGADTQYF
TRBJ2-4	TRBD2	TRBV5-1	few	TGCGCCAGCAGCTTGGGACTAGCGGTAACCAAAAACATTCAGTACTTC	CASSLGLAVTKNIQYF
TRBJ2-7	TRBD1	TRBV11-1	once	TGTGCCAGCAGCTTCGACAGGGGGACCTACGAGCAGTACTTC	CASSFDRGTYEQYF
TRBJ2-2	.	TRBV7-2	.	TGTGCCAGCAGCTTAGGGATTGGGGCCACCGGGGAGCTGTTTTTT	CASSLGIGATGELFF
TRBJ2-2	TRBD1	TRBV12-5	.	TGTGCTAGTGCCTCCGCCACAGGGGTGGCCACCGGGGAGCTGTTTTTT	CASASATGVATGELFF
TRBJ2-6	.	TRBV21-1	.	TGTGCCAGCAACCTCAATTACAGGGCGCACTACTCTGGGGCCAACGTCCTGACTTTC	CASNLNYRAHYSGANVLTF
TRBJ1-2	TRBD1	TRBV28	.	TGTGCCAGCAGCCCCCCCACAGGGGGACCCCGTGGCTACACCTTC	CASSPPTGGPRGYTF
TRBJ1-2	.	TRBV27	.	TGTGCCAGCAGTTTTCCGGGAGGGTATGGCTACACCTTC	CASSFPGGYGYTF
TRBJ1-1	.	TRBV29-1	.	TGCAGCGTTGAAGTGGGGGGGCCTAGAGCTTTCTTT	CSVEVGGPRAFF
TRBJ1-5	.	TRBV2	.	TGTGCCAGCAGGGCAGATAGCAATCAGCCCCAGCATTTT	CASRADSNQPQHF
TRBJ2-4	.	TRBV3-1/TRBV3-2	few	TGTGCCAGCAGCCAAGTTTGGGCCCAGGACATTCAGTACTTC	CASSQVWAQDIQYF
TRBJ2-2	TRBD2	TRBV12-3/TRBV12-4	.	TGTGCCAGCAGTTTACGGGGGGGGCTGTTTTTT	CASSLRGGLFF
TRBJ1-6	TRBD1	TRBV10-3	.	TGTGCCATCAGTGAGTCTACAGGGGGGAATGATTCACCCCTCCACTTT	CAISESTGGNDSPLHF
TRBJ1-1	.	TRBV7-3	.	TGTGCCAGCAGCTTACAGGGGAACACTGAAGCTTTCTTT	CASSLQGNTEAFF
TRBJ2-1	TRBD2	TRBV5-1	.	TGCGCCAGCAGCCTCCGCCTCCGTTTAGCGGGGGATACCTACAATGAGCAGTTCTTC	CASSLRLRLAGDTYNEQFF
TRBJ2-2	TRBD1	TRBV28	.	TGTGCCAGCAGCCTTGTAGGGGGCCGAGTAACCGGGGAGCTGTTTTTT	CASSLVGGRVTGELFF
TRBJ2-1	.	TRBV19	.	TGTGCCAGTAGTATCTTACAGGGTTCGGACAATGAGCAGTTCTTC	CASSILQGSDNEQFF
TRBJ1-4	.	TRBV28	.	TGTGCCAGCCTTTCTAGAGGAAAACTGTTTTTT	CASLSRGKLFF
TRBJ1-2	TRBD1	TRBV28	once	TGTGCCAGCAGCACTCCGACAGGGTACTATGGCTACACCTTC	CASSTPTGYYGYTF
TRBJ1-5	TRBD1	TRBV27	few	TGTGCCAGCAGTTTAGGGACAGTTGGCAATCAGCCCCAGCATTTT	CASSLGTVGNQPQHF
TRBJ1-1	TRBD1	TRBV4-1	.	TGCGCCAGCAGCCATGCCTCTAAATTGGGGACAGGGGGACCAGGGAACACTGAAGCTTTCTTT	CASSHASKLGTGGPGNTEAFF
TRBJ2-3	.	TRBV29-1	.	TGCAGCGTTGAACGGGGGTTAAGCACAGATACGCAGTATTTT	CSVERGLSTDTQYF
TRBJ2-6	.	TRBV5-4	.	TGTGCCAGCAGCCCCTGGACTGCCTTATCTGGGGCCAACGTCCTGACTTTC	CASSPWTALSGANVLTF
TRBJ2-3	.	TRBV27	.	TGTGCCAGCAGTATCTCAGGGGCTAACACAGATACGCAGTATTTT	CASSISGANTDTQYF
TRBJ1-3	.	TRBV7-9	.	TGTGCCAACTCCCAGCCAGGCCGTGAGAGCACCATATATTTT	CANSQPGRESTIYF
TRBJ2-7	TRBD1	TRBV6-5	few	TGTGCCAGCGAGGGACAGAGCTCCTACGAGCAGTACTTC	CASEGQSSYEQYF
TRBJ1-2	TRBD1	TRBV4-3	.	TGCGCCAGCAGCCAACATACAGGGGGCGGGTATGGCTACACCTTC	CASSQHTGGGYGYTF
TRBJ2-1	TRBD1	TRBV5-1	.	TGCGCCAGCAGCTCCCCACGAGTCCAGGGGGCGCCTGAGCAGTTCTTC	CASSSPRVQGAPEQFF
TRBJ1-5	TRBD1	TRBV5-8	.	TGTGCCAGCAGCACCTGGACAGGGACAGCTCAGCCCCAGCATTTT	CASSTWTGTAQPQHF
TRBJ1-2	.	TRBV6-5	.	TGTGCCAGCAGATTAGCCGCGGGTGGATATGGCTACACCTTC	CASRLAAGGYGYTF
TRBJ1-4	.	TRBV18	.	TGTGCCAGCTCACCCCGACAAGTTGAAGATTCAACTAATGAAAAACTGTTTTTT	CASSPRQVEDSTNEKLFF
TRBJ2-1	TRBD2	TRBV19	.	TGTGCCAGTAGTATAGTGGGACCAACTAGCGGGGGGGCCAATGAGCAGTTCTTC	CASSIVGPTSGGANEQFF
TRBJ1-4	TRBD1	TRBV7-9	.	TGTGCCAGCAGCCGGGGACAGGGGGCGAGGGAAAAACTGTTTTTT	CASSRGQGAREKLFF
TRBJ2-7	TRBD1	TRBV7-9	.	TGTGCCAGCAGCTACCGGACAGGGGGGTACGAGCAGTACTTC	CASSYRTGGYEQYF
TRBJ1-2	.	TRBV6-1	.	TGTGCCAGCAGTGACAGGGGAGTTAACTATGGCTACACCTTC	CASSDRGVNYGYTF
TRBJ1-5	TRBD1	TRBV15	.	TGTGCCACCAGCAAGGGACAGGGAGTATATAGCAATCAGCCCCAGCATTTT	CATSKGQGVYSNQPQHF
TRBJ1-2	TRBD1	TRBV13	.	TGTGCCAGCGAGAGGGAACAGGGGGGTAATAACTATGGCTACACCTTC	CASEREQGGNNYGYTF